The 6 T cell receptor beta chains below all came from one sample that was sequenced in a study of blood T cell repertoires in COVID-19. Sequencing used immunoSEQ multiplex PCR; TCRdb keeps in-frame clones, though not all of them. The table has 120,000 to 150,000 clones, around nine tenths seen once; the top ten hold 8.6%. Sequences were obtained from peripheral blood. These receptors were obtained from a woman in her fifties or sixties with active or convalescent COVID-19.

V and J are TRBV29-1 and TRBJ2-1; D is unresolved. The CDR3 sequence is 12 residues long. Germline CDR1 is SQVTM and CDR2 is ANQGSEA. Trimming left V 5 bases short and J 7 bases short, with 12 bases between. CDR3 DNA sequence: TGCAGCGTTCTCCGGGTGTTGAATGAGCAGTTCTTC. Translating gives CSVLRVLNEQFF.

CDR3 DNA: TGTGCCAGCAGGCTCGGCGGGGGGGCCTATGAGCAGTTCTTC. Amino acid sequence: CASRLGGGAYEQFF. The J gene is TRBJ2-1, the V gene TRBV4-2; 9 bases line up with TRBD2. This CDR3 has 14 residues. Germline CDR1 LGHNA, CDR2 YNFKEQ. The V segment lost 6 bases and the J segment 8 bases; nucleotides outside the gene matches: 8.

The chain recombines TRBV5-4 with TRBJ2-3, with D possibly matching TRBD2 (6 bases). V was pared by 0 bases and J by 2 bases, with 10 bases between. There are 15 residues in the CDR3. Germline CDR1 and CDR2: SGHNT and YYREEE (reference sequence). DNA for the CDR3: TGTGCCAGCAGCTTGGGGCTAGCGTCCACAGATACGCAGTATTTT. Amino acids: CASSLGLASTDTQYF.

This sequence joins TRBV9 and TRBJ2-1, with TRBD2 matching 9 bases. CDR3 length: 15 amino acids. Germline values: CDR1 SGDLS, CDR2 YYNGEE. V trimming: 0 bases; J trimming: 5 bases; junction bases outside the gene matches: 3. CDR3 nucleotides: TGTGCCAGCAGCGTAGCGGGACTAGCCAACAATGAGCAGTTCTTC. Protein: CASSVAGLANNEQFF.

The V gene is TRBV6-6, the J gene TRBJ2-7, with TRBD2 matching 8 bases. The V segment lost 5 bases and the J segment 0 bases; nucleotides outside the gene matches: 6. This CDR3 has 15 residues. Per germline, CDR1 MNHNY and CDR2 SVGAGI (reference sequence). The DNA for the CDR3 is TGTGCCAGCAGTAACGGGGGGGGGCCCTCCTACGAGCAGTACTTC. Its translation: CASSNGGGPSYEQYF.

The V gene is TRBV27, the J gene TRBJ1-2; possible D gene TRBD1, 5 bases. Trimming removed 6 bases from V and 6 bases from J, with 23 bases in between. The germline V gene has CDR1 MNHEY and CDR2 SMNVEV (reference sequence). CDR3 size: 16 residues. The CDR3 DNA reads TGTGCCAGCAGCCCTTTGGTTGGGGTCATAGGGGATGGCTACACCTTC. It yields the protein CASSPLVGVIGDGYTF.